These T cell receptor beta chains were read from a single sample in a study of shared clonotypes between healthy human individuals. TCRdb's copy holds only in-frame clones and misses some; the assay was immunoSEQ multiplex PCR. The sample comprises around 1,100,000 clones, around 77% of which are singletons, and roughly 0.9% rests with the top ten. Sequencing was done on a sample of memory CD4+ T cells from PBMCs. The receptors stem from a man in his late teens or twenties in good health. Some clones in this sample may be carry-over from other donors' samples. Each CDR3 is given with its conserved first and last residue. Each record gives: J gene, clone size, D gene, V gene, CDR3 DNA, CDR3 protein. A D gene is named only where the DNA matches it firmly. A clone size is listed for some rows: how often the clone was seen (once, few, many), or a class if it is expanded.

TRBJ2-2	NA	TRBD2	TRBV18	TGTGCCAGCTCACCAGTGACTAGCGGGAACACCGGGGAGCTGTTTTTT	CASSPVTSGNTGELFF
TRBJ1-4	NA	NA	TRBV2	TGTGCCAGCAGTCGCCACCGGGGGCAACCGGGGGAAAAACTGTTTTTT	CASSRHRGQPGEKLFF
TRBJ2-1	NA	TRBD2	TRBV4-2	TGTGCCAGCAGCCCCCGTACGGCGGGAGCCTACAATGAGCAGTTCTTC	CASSPRTAGAYNEQFF
TRBJ1-3	NA	NA	TRBV28	TGTGCCAGCGAAAATCCGGGAGTTGGAAACACCATATATTTT	CASENPGVGNTIYF
TRBJ2-1	NA	TRBD1	TRBV10-3	TGTGCCATCGGCAACGGACAGGGAGTATCCTACAATGAGCAGTTCTTC	CAIGNGQGVSYNEQFF
TRBJ2-7	NA	TRBD2	TRBV28	TGTGCCAGCAGGCCCGTTGGGGGGGGCTACGAGCAGTACTTC	CASRPVGGGYEQYF
TRBJ2-5	NA	TRBD2	TRBV12-5	TGTGCTAGTGGACCCGCGCGGGGGGAGACCCAGTACTTC	CASGPARGETQYF
TRBJ2-7	NA	NA	TRBV11-2	TGTGCCAGCAGCTTGCAGCGGGAGCAGTACTTC	CASSLQREQYF
TRBJ2-3	NA	NA	TRBV7-6	TGTGCCAGCAGCCCGGGGACCTCAAGCACAGATACGCAGTATTTT	CASSPGTSSTDTQYF
TRBJ1-5	NA	TRBD1	TRBV5-6	TGTGCCAGCAGCCCCGGGACAGGACGTAGCAATCAGCCCCAGCATTTT	CASSPGTGRSNQPQHF
TRBJ2-7	few	TRBD1	TRBV28	TGTGCCAGCACCAAACTCCAGGGGGCCTACGAGCAGTACTTC	CASTKLQGAYEQYF
TRBJ2-5	NA	TRBD1	TRBV6-5	TGTGCCAGCAAGCCGACAGGGGGTGGGGAGACCCAGTACTTC	CASKPTGGGETQYF
TRBJ1-5	NA	TRBD1	TRBV30	TGTGCCTGGAGTGTAGGGACAGGTCAGCCCCAGCATTTT	CAWSVGTGQPQHF
TRBJ2-1	few	NA	TRBV6-1	TGTGCCAGCAGTGAATGGGGTATACGGAGTTATGAGCAGTTCTTC	CASSEWGIRSYEQFF
TRBJ1-2	NA	NA	TRBV5-3	TGTGCCAGATTTTCAGTTGGCTACACCTTC	CARFSVGYTF
TRBJ1-4	once	NA	TRBV5-4	TGTGCCAGCAGCTTGGGGGGCCGGACAGCAACTAATGAAAAACTGTTTTTT	CASSLGGRTATNEKLFF
TRBJ2-2	NA	NA	TRBV5-4	TGTGCCAGCAGCTTGGGGCACGGGGAGCTGTTTTTT	CASSLGHGELFF
TRBJ1-2	NA	NA	TRBV2	TGTGCCAGCAGTGAAATGGGCCAAGTTAACTATGGCTACACCTTC	CASSEMGQVNYGYTF
TRBJ2-1	NA	TRBD2	TRBV14	TGTGCCAGCAGCCAAGGTCTAGCGGGTTTAGGTGAGCAGTTCTTC	CASSQGLAGLGEQFF
TRBJ1-5	NA	NA	TRBV10-1	TGCGCCAGCAGTGGGGGTCGACCGGGACGGTGGAATCAGCCCCAGCATTTT	CASSGGRPGRWNQPQHF
TRBJ2-7	NA	NA	TRBV5-6	TGTGCCAGCAGCTTTCGGCAGCATCTCTCCTACGAGCAGTACTTC	CASSFRQHLSYEQYF
TRBJ2-1	many	TRBD1	TRBV6-6	TGTGCCAGCAGTTACTCCCAGGGGGCGTATGAGCAGTTCTTC	CASSYSQGAYEQFF
TRBJ2-7	NA	NA	TRBV7-2	TGTGCCAGCAGCTTAGGTCAACAGGGTCGCTACGAGCAGTACTTC	CASSLGQQGRYEQYF
TRBJ1-1	NA	NA	TRBV5-1	TGCGCCAGCAGCTTGGCCCAGTTGAACACTGAAGCTTTCTTT	CASSLAQLNTEAFF
TRBJ2-4	NA	TRBD2	TRBV18	TGTGCCAGCTCATCACGGGGGGGTAGCGGAAACATTCAGTACTTC	CASSSRGGSGNIQYF
TRBJ2-7	once	NA	TRBV28	TGTGCCAGCAGTTTACACGACAAGCCCTACGAGCAGTACTTC	CASSLHDKPYEQYF
TRBJ2-5	NA	TRBD1	TRBV5-6	TGTGCCAGCAGCGGACCCGGGACAGAAGAGACCCAGTACTTC	CASSGPGTEETQYF
TRBJ1-3	NA	NA	TRBV13	TGTGCCAGCAGCTTAGAGGCTCCTACGGCGGGAAACACCATATATTTT	CASSLEAPTAGNTIYF
TRBJ2-7	NA	TRBD2	TRBV27	TGTGCCAGCAGTTTGCGTCGACTAGCGGGAGGATCCTCCTACGAGCAGTACTTC	CASSLRRLAGGSSYEQYF
TRBJ2-7	NA	NA	TRBV5-1	TGCGCCAGCAGCTTGGCCGGAGGGCGCCAATACTACGAGCAGTACTTC	CASSLAGGRQYYEQYF
TRBJ1-2	once	NA	TRBV5-1	TGCGCCAGCAGCTTGGATGGTAGGGCAGAAAACTATGGCTACACCTTC	CASSLDGRAENYGYTF
TRBJ2-3	NA	TRBD1	TRBV7-3	TGTGCCAGCAGGGGGGACGGGACAGGCACAGATACGCAGTATTTT	CASRGDGTGTDTQYF
TRBJ2-3	NA	NA	TRBV10-3	TGTGCCATCAGTGGCTCCTTTGCGGGCAGCACAGATACGCAGTATTTT	CAISGSFAGSTDTQYF
TRBJ2-7	NA	TRBD2	TRBV19	TGTGCCAGTAGTAGGCAGGGAGGGGAAGAGCAGTACTTC	CASSRQGGEEQYF
TRBJ1-2	NA	NA	TRBV2	TGTGCCAGCAGTGAACCTACGAGTGGCTACACCTTC	CASSEPTSGYTF
TRBJ2-7	NA	NA	TRBV27	TGTGCCAGCAGTTTAAAGGGGACATGGGATTCCTACGAGCAGTACTTC	CASSLKGTWDSYEQYF
TRBJ2-3	NA	NA	TRBV25-1	TGTGCCAGCAGTGGGCCCACAGATACGCAGTATTTT	CASSGPTDTQYF
TRBJ2-2	NA	TRBD1	TRBV6-6	TGTGCCGCACGCACCTCGGGACAGGGGACAACCGGGGAGCTGTTTTTT	CAARTSGQGTTGELFF
TRBJ1-5	NA	NA	TRBV10-3	TGTGCCATCAGTGAGTCGGGGGGGCCCCAGCATTTT	CAISESGGPQHF